The rows below give T cell receptor beta chains drawn from one sample of a study of vaccination and CD4 T cells after COVID-19. A single record per CDR3 protein comes from TCRdb applying MiXCR to the PCR reads. The table shows roughly 9,800 distinct CDR3 sequences, with approximately 35% occurring only once. These receptors' targets are unknown. Sample: CD4+ T cells from blood, cultured in vitro. These receptors came from a human donor in good health. The CDR3 runs from the conserved cysteine through the conserved F or W. D genes are given only for firm matches. Size is stated for part of the rows, as once, few or many counts, or as a class when the clone is expanded.

d_gene	abundance	v_gene	j_gene	CDR3aa	CDR3nt
TRBD1	few	TRBV19	TRBJ1-1	CASSGQANTEAFF	TGTGCCAGTAGTGGACAGGCGAACACTGAAGCTTTCTTT
.	few	TRBV15	TRBJ2-1	CATSRDRASPREQFF	TGTGCCACCAGCAGAGATCGCGCTAGCCCTAGGGAGCAGTTCTTC
TRBD1	.	TRBV2	TRBJ2-5	CASGQGRKETQYF	TGTGCCAGCGGACAGGGAAGAAAAGAGACCCAGTACTTC
.	few	TRBV6-2/TRBV6-3	TRBJ2-7	CASTRDLYEQYF	TGTGCCAGCACCCGGGATCTCTACGAGCAGTACTTC
.	medium-sized	TRBV7-3	TRBJ2-1	CASSVFSGPNEQFF	TGTGCCAGCAGCGTCTTTAGCGGACCCAATGAGCAGTTCTTC
TRBD1	few	TRBV20-1	TRBJ2-5	CSARSGGIGETQYF	TGCAGTGCTAGGTCAGGGGGAATAGGAGAGACCCAGTACTTC
TRBD1	.	TRBV4-1	TRBJ1-2	CASSHPGQLYGYTF	TGCGCCAGCAGCCACCCGGGACAGCTATATGGCTACACCTTC
TRBD1	few	TRBV4-1	TRBJ2-2	CASSQDRAQSTGELFF	TGCGCCAGCAGCCAGGACAGGGCCCAATCCACCGGGGAGCTGTTTTTT
TRBD1	.	TRBV19	TRBJ1-5	CASSRGTGGVSNQPQHF	TGTGCCAGTAGTAGAGGGACAGGGGGTGTCTCCAATCAGCCCCAGCATTTT
TRBD2	.	TRBV4-2	TRBJ2-7	CASSPRLAGAYEQYF	TGTGCCAGCAGCCCCCGACTAGCGGGAGCCTACGAGCAGTACTTC
.	.	TRBV29-1	TRBJ2-3	CSVEGAGHTDTQYF	TGCAGCGTTGAAGGGGCAGGGCACACAGATACGCAGTATTTT
.	.	TRBV6-1	TRBJ1-5	CASSEDGSNQPQHF	TGTGCCAGCAGTGAGGACGGTAGCAATCAGCCCCAGCATTTT
.	few	TRBV7-9	TRBJ1-5	CASSDQAGQPQHF	TGTGCCAGCAGCGACCAGGCGGGTCAGCCCCAGCATTTT
.	few	TRBV1	TRBJ1-1	CTSSQLQGRGHAEAFF	TGCACCAGCAGCCAACTCCAAGGCAGGGGGCATGCTGAAGCTTTCTTT